Below are 2 T cell receptor beta chains sequenced from a single sample in a study of T-cell reconstitution after alpha-beta-depleted transplantation in children. Unique molecular identifiers were incorporated into the prepared TCRbeta library. TCRdb recomputed calls from the PCR reads with MiXCR, one row per CDR3 protein. Of around 680,000 distinct CDR3 sequences listed, over 15% were seen once; the top ten hold around 0.96%. The material was PBMCs from the stem cell graft donor, obtained from the stem cell graft. The source is a human donor who donated a stem cell graft to a child with acute myeloid leukemia.

This clonotype was recorded once. CDR3 protein: CASSYQPGTGANQPQHF. The DNA of the CDR3 is TGTGCCAGCAGTTATCAACCCGGGACAGGGGCGAATCAGCCCCAGCATTTT. The chain links TRBV6-5 to TRBJ1-5, with 10 bases that match TRBD1. V dropped 3 bases and J dropped 4; count of bases not matched to a gene: 9. This CDR3 region has 17 residues. The germline gives CDR1 MNHEY, CDR2 SVGAGI.

This clonotype turned up a few times. The chain combines TRBV4-3 with TRBJ2-3; no definite D call. The V and J ends lost 0 bases and 3 bases respectively, with 13 bases between them. This CDR3 has 16 amino acids. CDR1 is LGHNA and CDR2 is YSLEER in the germline V gene. The DNA of the CDR3 is TGCGCCAGCAGCCAAGAAGTATCGGGCTTTACAGATACGCAGTATTTT. Amino acids: CASSQEVSGFTDTQYF.